One sample yielded the 23 T cell receptor beta chains listed below, sequenced in a study of identical twins (dated by TCRdb to 2016 to 2017). Library generation was performed with 5' RACE. The data were produced on an Illumina HiSeq 2000. The raw public data were reprocessed by TCRdb itself: fastp quality trimming at Q25, MiXCR clonotype calling, in-frame beta chains only. CDR3 protein sequences are deduplicated, and each keeps its most common genes and DNA. Counted in this sample were more than 200,000 distinct CDR3 sequences; roughly a tenth of them appeared once. In total, the top ten clones hold around 5% of the sample. Sequences were obtained from memory (CD45RO+) T cells sorted from blood. The cell subset or site label for this specimen denotes: CD45RO+ enriched T cells. These receptors were obtained from a woman in her late teens or twenties in good health.

The V call is TRBV24-1, the J call TRBJ2-3; D remains ambiguous. Germline loops: CDR1 KGHDR, CDR2 SFDVKD. The CDR3 has 13 residues. The ends were cut back, 5 bases at V and 8 bases at J, with 13 bases in the middle. DNA for the CDR3: TGTGCCACCAGTGCCCGGATGGGTCCTACGCAGTATTTT. Protein product: CATSARMGPTQYF.

This clonotype was counted a few times. The chain employs TRBV7-2 and TRBJ2-1; D is perhaps TRBD2 (5 bases). The CDR3 runs 15 residues. From germline, CDR1 is SGHTA and CDR2 FQGNSA. Trimming cost V 5 bases and J 6 bases, with 17 bases left between them. The CDR3 reads CASSPMGLAPNEQFF. The CDR3, as DNA: TGTGCCAGCAGCCCGATGGGGTTAGCGCCCAATGAGCAGTTCTTC.

This clonotype was counted ten times or more. V usage is TRBV5-6 and J usage is TRBJ1-1, with a weak D call TRBD1 (6 bases). V shed 5 bases and J shed 4 bases, with 18 bases lying between them. Germline-derived CDR1 and CDR2 are SGHDT and YYEEEE. The CDR3 totals 15 residues. The CDR3 DNA sequence: TGTGCCAGCAGTTTAAACAGGGTGGGAGGCACTGAAGCTTTCTTT. Translated, it gives CASSLNRVGGTEAFF.

This clonotype was recorded many times. The rearrangement uses TRBV2 and TRBJ2-1; 12 bases are shared with TRBD2. The CDR3 runs 15 residues. Germline-derived CDR1 and CDR2 are SNHLY and FYNNEI. The V segment lost 6 bases and the J segment 4 bases; nucleotides outside the gene matches: 4. CDR3 sequence (DNA): TGTGCCAGCAGACGACTAGCGGGAGAGTACAATGAGCAGTTCTTC. Its translation is CASRRLAGEYNEQFF.

This clonotype was counted at least ten times. V is TRBV20-1 and J is TRBJ2-5; 10 nucleotides align to TRBD1. The CDR3 covers 15 residues. The V and J ends lost 1 base and 4 bases, in that order; junction bases with no gene match: 6. CDR1 DFQATT and CDR2 SNEGSKA come from the germline V gene (reference sequence). In nucleotides, the CDR3 is TGCAGTGCTAGAGCAGACAGGGGGCACCTAGAGACCCAGTACTTC. Translation gives CSARADRGHLETQYF.

This chain links TRBV6-1 with TRBJ2-5; 9 nucleotides match TRBD2. Trimming took 6 bases from V and 7 from J; bases not matched to a gene: 15. Per the germline V gene, CDR1 is MNHNS and CDR2 is SASEGT. The CDR3 spans 16 residues. CDR3 DNA: TGTGCCAGCAGCCAGGACTCGGCTAGCGGGATAGGGACCCAGTACTTC. Translation: CASSQDSASGIGTQYF.

CDR3 bases: TGTGCCAGCAGCTTGGGGGAGGCCCACTCCTACAATGAGCAGTTCTTC. It codes for CASSLGEAHSYNEQFF. The rearrangement joins TRBV5-5 to TRBJ2-1; weak D call: TRBD2 (6 bases). Germline CDR1 and CDR2: SGHKS and YYEKEE (reference sequence). V lost 0 bases, J lost 0 bases, and 10 bases lay in between. This CDR3 spans 16 amino acids.

This clonotype has just a few counts. The chain is built from TRBV4-1 and TRBJ2-7; D remains ambiguous. The length of the CDR3 is 15 residues. Deletions cut 2 bases from V and 1 base from J, with 12 bases between. Germline CDR1 reads MGHRA; CDR2 reads YSYEKL. In nucleotides, the CDR3 is TGCGCCAGCAGCCAAACTCAATCCGGGTCCTACGAGCAGTACTTC. As protein: CASSQTQSGSYEQYF.

This chain uses TRBV20-1 with TRBJ2-7; 8 nucleotides line up with TRBD2. Per germline, CDR1 DFQATT and CDR2 SNEGSKA (reference sequence). The CDR3 is made up of 13 amino acids. J lost 7 bases, V lost 3 bases, and 8 bases had no gene match. The CDR3 sequence is CSASNSGTGEQYF. CDR3 in DNA: TGCAGTGCTAGTAATAGCGGGACGGGGGAGCAGTACTTC.

The V and J genes are TRBV19 and TRBJ2-7; no clear D gene. The CDR3 is 13 amino acids. Trimming removed 5 bases from V and 3 bases from J, with 11 bases in between. Germline CDR1 is LNHDA and CDR2 is SQIVND (reference sequence). In nucleotides, the CDR3 is TGTGCCAGTAGTCCCCACACTTACTACGAGCAGTACTTC. Translation: CASSPHTYYEQYF.

The chain carries TRBV15 and TRBJ1-5; D remains ambiguous. The CDR3 length is 15 residues. Germline lookup yields CDR1 LNHNV and CDR2 YYDKDF (reference sequence). V lost 0 bases to trimming and J lost 0 bases, with 6 bases between them. CDR3 residues: CATSREFHSNQPQHF. In DNA, the CDR3 is TGTGCCACCAGCAGAGAATTCCATAGCAATCAGCCCCAGCATTTT.

This clonotype was found many times. The chain links TRBV5-1 to TRBJ2-1; D is undetermined. CDR3 length: 12 residues. The germline CDR1 and CDR2 sequences are SGHRS and YFSETQ. Trimming left V 0 bases short and J 6 bases short, with 4 bases between. CDR3 residues: CASSLEFNEQFF. The CDR3, as DNA: TGCGCCAGCAGCTTGGAATTCAATGAGCAGTTCTTC.

This clonotype was detected a few times. CDR3 in DNA: TGTGCCAGCAGCCAAGGACGGACCCAGTACTTC. The encoded protein is CASSQGRTQYF. The rearrangement joins TRBV3-1 to TRBJ2-5; D gene ambiguous. The CDR3 has 11 amino acids. V was pared by 1 base and J by 7 bases, with 4 bases between. Germline CDR1 reads LGHDT; CDR2 reads YNNKEL (reference sequence).

This sequence joins TRBV7-2 and TRBJ2-1, with 9 bases identical to TRBD2. The CDR3 sequence is 15 residues long. Germline lookup yields CDR1 SGHTA and CDR2 FQGNSA. V gave up 5 bases and J gave up 8 bases; unmatched junction bases: 10. The CDR3 region is CASSPGVAGVHEQFF. The CDR3 DNA is TGTGCCAGCAGCCCTGGGGTAGCGGGAGTCCATGAGCAGTTCTTC.

In this sample, this clonotype turned up many times. The V call is TRBV3-1, the J call TRBJ1-1, with D possibly being TRBD1 (6 bases). CDR1 is LGHDT and CDR2 is YNNKEL in the germline V gene (reference sequence). Trimming cost V 0 bases and J 1 base, with 15 bases left between them. The CDR3 contains 17 residues. The CDR3 DNA reads as TGTGCCAGCAGCCAAGAGCTCTCCACAGGGCCGAACACTGAAGCTTTCTTT. The encoded protein is CASSQELSTGPNTEAFF.

The J gene is TRBJ2-1, the V gene TRBV20-1; 8 bases align to TRBD2. The CDR3 consists of 15 residues. Trimming cost V 0 bases and J 8 bases; bases outside gene matches: 9. CDR1 and CDR2 (germline): DFQATT, SNEGSKA (reference sequence). For the CDR3, the DNA is TGCAGTGCTAGAGATGGGAGTAGCGGGGAGGATGAGCAGTTCTTC. The encoded protein is CSARDGSSGEDEQFF.

The V and J genes are TRBV14 and TRBJ2-1; 14 bases are a match to TRBD2. CDR3 size: 17 residues. Germline loops: CDR1 SGHDN, CDR2 FVKESK. V lost 4 bases, J lost 7 bases, and 9 bases stayed unmatched. The CDR3 loop is CASSLRTSGRLVNEQFF. The CDR3 region has the DNA TGTGCCAGCAGCCTCCGGACTAGCGGGAGGTTGGTGAATGAGCAGTTCTTC.

This clonotype was recorded a few times. The CDR3 DNA follows: TGCGCCAGCAGGGCTTCCTCCTACAATGAGCAGTTCTTC. This encodes CASRASSYNEQFF. V is TRBV5-1 and J is TRBJ2-1, with no clear D. CDR1 and CDR2 from the germline V gene are SGHRS and YFSETQ. The CDR3 is 13 residues long. The V end lost 5 bases, the J end lost 0 bases, and 6 bases lay between the germline ends.

The chain combines TRBV5-1 with TRBJ2-7; 8 nucleotides align to TRBD2. Germline loops: CDR1 SGHRS, CDR2 YFSETQ. The CDR3 covers 16 residues. V gave up 4 bases and J gave up 4 bases; unmatched junction bases: 13. This CDR3 is CASSVGGALVRYEQYF. Written as DNA, the CDR3 is TGCGCCAGCAGCGTCGGGGGGGCTCTAGTCAGGTACGAGCAGTACTTC.

This chain uses TRBV7-9 with TRBJ2-3; D is possibly TRBD2 (5 bases). The CDR3 spans 14 residues. V shed 6 bases and J shed 0 bases, with 10 bases lying between them. In germline, CDR1 is SEHNR, CDR2 FQNEAQ (reference sequence). CDR3 in DNA: TGTGCCAGCAGTTTTGGCGGGAGCACAGATACGCAGTATTTT. Encoded protein: CASSFGGSTDTQYF.

This chain links TRBV2 with TRBJ1-6; the D is unclear. Looked up from germline, CDR1 is SNHLY and CDR2 is FYNNEI. Trimming shortened V by 4 bases and J by 5 bases, and 9 bases separated the two germline ends. This CDR3 is 14 amino acids long. CDR3 DNA sequence: TGTGCCAGCAGTGTTTACGGGGATAATTCACCCCTCCACTTT. Translating gives CASSVYGDNSPLHF. The full variable domain, in which reference TRBV2 and TRBJ1-6 provide the parts outside the CDR3, is EPEVTQTPSHQVTQMGQEVILRCVPISNHLYFYWYRQILGQKVEFLVSFYNNEISEKSEIFDDQFSVERPDGSNFTLKIRSTKLEDSAMYFCASSVYGDNSPLHFGNGTRLTVT.

This clonotype was counted ten times or more. This chain links TRBV28 with TRBJ2-1; TRBD2 matches 9 bases. CDR3 length: 16 residues. V lost 5 bases and J lost 2; bases outside the gene matches: 7. Per germline, CDR1 MDHEN and CDR2 SYDVKM. CDR3 coding DNA: TGTGCCAGCAGTCCAAGACTAGCGGTTCCCTACAATGAGCAGTTCTTC. Translated: CASSPRLAVPYNEQFF.

The sample holds many counts of this clonotype. The chain recombines TRBV4-3 with TRBJ2-1; TRBD2 agrees at 12 bases. CDR3 length: 17 residues. With V trimmed by 2 bases and J by 7 bases, 9 bases remained unmatched. The germline V gene encodes CDR1 LGHNA and CDR2 YSLEER. The CDR3 loop reads CASSQYVSLAGGNEQFF. CDR3 nucleotide sequence: TGCGCCAGCAGCCAATACGTCAGTCTAGCGGGAGGGAATGAGCAGTTCTTC.